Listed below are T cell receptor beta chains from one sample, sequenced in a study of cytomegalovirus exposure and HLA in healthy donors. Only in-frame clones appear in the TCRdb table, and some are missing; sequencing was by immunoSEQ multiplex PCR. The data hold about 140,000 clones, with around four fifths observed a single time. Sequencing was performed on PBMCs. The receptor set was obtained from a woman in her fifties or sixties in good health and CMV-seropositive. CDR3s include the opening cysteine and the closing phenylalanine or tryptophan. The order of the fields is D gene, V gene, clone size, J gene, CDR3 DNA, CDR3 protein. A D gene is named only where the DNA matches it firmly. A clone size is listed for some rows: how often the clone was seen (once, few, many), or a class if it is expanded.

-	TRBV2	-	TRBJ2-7	TGTGCCAGCCAGAGGGACACGTCCTACGAGCAGTACTTC	CASQRDTSYEQYF
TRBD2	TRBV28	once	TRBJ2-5	TGTGCCAGTCAAACCCCCGGACTAGCGGGAGGGCCCGGTTTGACCCAGTACTTC	CASQTPGLAGGPGLTQYF
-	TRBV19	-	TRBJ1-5	TGTGCCAGTAGTCCTGGGACTCCGGCGAGTCAGCCCCAGCATTTT	CASSPGTPASQPQHF
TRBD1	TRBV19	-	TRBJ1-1	TGTGCCAGTACGGACAGGGGTGGGGTAAACACTGAAGCTTTCTTT	CASTDRGGVNTEAFF
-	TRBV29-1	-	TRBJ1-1	TGCAGCGGGGGACACCTTGAGAACACTGAAGCTTTCTTT	CSGGHLENTEAFF
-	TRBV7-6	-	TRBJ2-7	TGTGCCAGCAGCTTCACAGGGAGCTCCTACGAGCAGTACTTC	CASSFTGSSYEQYF
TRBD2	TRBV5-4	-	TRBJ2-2	TGTGCCAGCAGTCGGAGCGGGAGGCCCGGCGGGGAGCTGTTTTTT	CASSRSGRPGGELFF
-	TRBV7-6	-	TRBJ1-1	TGTGCCAGCACCTTTTTTCCTTCTAGGCTGAACACTGAAGCTTTCTTT	CASTFFPSRLNTEAFF
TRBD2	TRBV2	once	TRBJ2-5	TGTGCCAGCAGGGGGGGACTAGCGGGATGGGAGACCCAGTACTTC	CASRGGLAGWETQYF
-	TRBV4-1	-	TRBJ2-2	TGCGCCAGCAGCCACCTGACAGGATCGGGAACCGGGGAGCTGTTTTTT	CASSHLTGSGTGELFF
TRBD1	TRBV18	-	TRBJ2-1	TGTGCCAGCTCACTCGGACAGGGGGAAAGGCAGTTCTTC	CASSLGQGERQFF
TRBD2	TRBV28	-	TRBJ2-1	TGTGCCAGCTCGACCCCTAGCGGGAGTAGGAATGAGCAGTTCTTC	CASSTPSGSRNEQFF
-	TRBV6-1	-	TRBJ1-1	TGTGCCAGCAGTGACATTCAGAACACTGAAGCTTTCTTT	CASSDIQNTEAFF
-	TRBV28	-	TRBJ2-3	TGTGCCAGCAGGATTGGCTGGGGCGGCACAGATACGCAGTATTTT	CASRIGWGGTDTQYF
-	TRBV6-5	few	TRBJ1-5	TGTGCCAGCACCATCGGGGTAAATCAGCCCCAGCATTTT	CASTIGVNQPQHF
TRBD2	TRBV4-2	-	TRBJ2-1	TGTGCCAGCAGCCAAGAATCTAGCGGGAGCTATGAGCAGTTCTTC	CASSQESSGSYEQFF
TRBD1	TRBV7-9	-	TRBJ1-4	TGTGCCAGCAGCTTACGGACAGGGAGGGGAAAACTGTTTTTT	CASSLRTGRGKLFF
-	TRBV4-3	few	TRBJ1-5	TGCGCCAGCAGCCATGATCAGGGTTTCGGTCAGCCCCAGCATTTT	CASSHDQGFGQPQHF
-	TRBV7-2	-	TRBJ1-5	TGTGCCAGCAGCTTGACGGGGGGAGGAGATCAGCCCCAGCATTTT	CASSLTGGGDQPQHF
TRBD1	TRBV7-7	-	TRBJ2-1	TGTGCTAGCAGCAAGGGGGGACAGGGAAGCAATGAGCAGTTCTTC	CASSKGGQGSNEQFF
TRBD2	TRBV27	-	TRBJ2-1	TGTGCCAGCAGTCCGGGACTAGCGGGAGGGCCGGGAAATGAGCAGTTCTTC	CASSPGLAGGPGNEQFF
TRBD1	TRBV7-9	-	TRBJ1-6	TGTGCCAGCAGCTTAGGTACGACAGGGACGGATTCACCCCTCCACTTT	CASSLGTTGTDSPLHF
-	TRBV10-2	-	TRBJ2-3	TGCGCCAGCAGTGAGGGGCCTGGCCTACGGGGAGATACGCAGTATTTT	CASSEGPGLRGDTQYF
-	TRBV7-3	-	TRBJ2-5	TGTGCCAGCAGCCCTCGGGGTGGGGAGGAGACCCAGTACTTC	CASSPRGGEETQYF
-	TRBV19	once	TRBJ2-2	TGTGCCAGTAGTTTCCTTAACACCGGGGAGCTGTTTTTT	CASSFLNTGELFF
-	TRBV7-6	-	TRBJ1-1	TGTGCCAGCAGCTTAGGGACTGGAGCGGACACTGAAGCTTTCTTT	CASSLGTGADTEAFF
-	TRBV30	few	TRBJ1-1	TGTGCCTGGAGACGGGGGGCTGAAGCTTTCTTT	CAWRRGAEAFF
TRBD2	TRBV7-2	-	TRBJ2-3	TGTGCCAGCAGTCCCGGACTAGCGGATACGCAGTATTTT	CASSPGLADTQYF
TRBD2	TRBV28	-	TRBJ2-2	TGTGCCAGCAGCCCACCCCGGTCTAGCGGGACCGGGGAGCTGTTTTTT	CASSPPRSSGTGELFF
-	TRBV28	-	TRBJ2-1	TGTGCCAGCAGTTTAGGGCGGGGCTCCTACAATGAGCAGTTCTTC	CASSLGRGSYNEQFF
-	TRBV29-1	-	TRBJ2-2	TGCAGCGTTGAGCCAGGCTCCACCGGGGAGCTGTTTTTT	CSVEPGSTGELFF
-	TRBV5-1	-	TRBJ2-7	TGCGCCAGCAGCTATGGCGTGCGGAACGAGCAGTACTTC	CASSYGVRNEQYF
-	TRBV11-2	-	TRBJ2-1	TGTGCCAGCAGCTTAGTCTCACAGTGGCAGTTCTTC	CASSLVSQWQFF
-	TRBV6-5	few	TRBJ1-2	TGTGCCAGCAGCCGCGTACGGGGCTATGGCTACACCTTC	CASSRVRGYGYTF
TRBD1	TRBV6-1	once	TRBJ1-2	TGTGCCAGCAGTGAATTCGTAACAGGGGACCAGGATGGCTACACCTTC	CASSEFVTGDQDGYTF
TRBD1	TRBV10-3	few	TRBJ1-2	TGTGCCATCAGTGGAACAGGGGGCGCTTCTGGCTACACCTTC	CAISGTGGASGYTF
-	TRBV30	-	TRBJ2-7	TGTGCCTGGAGTGGGGGCAGGGACTACGAGCAGTACTTC	CAWSGGRDYEQYF
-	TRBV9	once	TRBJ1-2	TGTGCCAGCACGGCAGGGTATGGTGGCTACACCTTC	CASTAGYGGYTF
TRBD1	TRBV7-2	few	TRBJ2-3	TGTGCCAGCAGCTTAGGGGGACAGCTAGATACGCAGTATTTT	CASSLGGQLDTQYF
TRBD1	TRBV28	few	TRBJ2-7	TGTGCCAGCAGTTTACCCGGACAGGGATCCTACGAGCAGTACTTC	CASSLPGQGSYEQYF